The 24 T cell receptor beta chains given below trace back to one sample, sequenced in a study of blood T cell repertoires in COVID-19. Only in-frame clones appear in the TCRdb table, and some are missing; sequencing was by immunoSEQ multiplex PCR. This table has about 370,000 clones, around nine tenths appearing once. The sample comprised PBMCs or T cells enriched from blood (not recorded which). The receptors were gathered from a woman aged 30 to 39 who had recovered from COVID-19.

The V and J genes are TRBV7-2 and TRBJ2-7; D may be TRBD2 (5 bases). The length of the CDR3 is 13 residues. Per the germline V gene, CDR1 is SGHTA and CDR2 is FQGNSA. V was pared by 2 bases and J by 6 bases, with 11 bases between. The CDR3 spells CASSLPPGIEQYF. The CDR3 DNA sequence: TGTGCCAGCAGCTTACCTCCGGGGATCGAGCAGTACTTC.

The V and J genes are TRBV6-5 and TRBJ1-2, with D possibly TRBD1 on 5 matching bases. This CDR3 has 15 residues. Germline loops: CDR1 MNHEY, CDR2 SVGAGI. V gave up 2 bases and J gave up 4 bases, with 14 bases separating them. The CDR3 region is CASSYGGKGSYGYTF. CDR3 sequence (DNA): TGTGCCAGCAGTTACGGGGGGAAGGGGAGCTATGGCTACACCTTC.

This chain joins TRBV5-4 and TRBJ2-1; a weak D match, TRBD1 (6 bases). V lost 3 bases to trimming and J lost 4 bases, with 14 bases between them. The germline V gene has CDR1 SGHNT and CDR2 YYREEE (reference sequence). The CDR3 runs 15 residues. CDR3 in amino acids: CASSSGQTSYNEQFF. The CDR3 nucleotides are TGTGCCAGCAGCTCCGGACAGACCTCGTACAATGAGCAGTTCTTC. The full variable domain, completed using reference TRBV5-4 and TRBJ2-1, is ETGVTQSPTHLIKTRGQQVTLRCSSQSGHNTVSWYQQALGQGPQFIFQYYREEENGRGNFPPRFSGLQFPNYSSELNVNALELDDSALYLCASSSGQTSYNEQFFGPGTRLTVL.

The J gene is TRBJ1-1, the V gene TRBV10-3, with a tentative D call TRBD1 (6 bases). CDR3 length: 12 amino acids. V was trimmed by 10 bases and J by 5 bases, leaving 14 bases between them. CDR1 ENHRY and CDR2 SYGVKD come from the germline V gene. CDR3 DNA sequence: TGTGCCACCTACAAAGGGGGAACTGAAGCTTTCTTT. The encoded protein is CATYKGGTEAFF.

The chain couples TRBV27 to TRBJ1-1, with D perhaps matching TRBD1 (6 bases). V lost 6 bases and J lost 0, with 11 bases in between. Germline CDR1 reads MNHEY; CDR2 reads SMNVEV (reference sequence). The CDR3 is 14 amino acids. The CDR3 DNA is TGTGCCAGCAGAGGAGGACAGATGAACACTGAAGCTTTCTTT. Its protein product is CASRGGQMNTEAFF.

This clone occurred once. The chain carries TRBV7-2 and TRBJ1-5; D is uncertain. The germline V and J ends were trimmed by 5 bases and 6 bases, with 11 bases remaining between them. CDR3 size: 13 residues. In germline, CDR1 is SGHTA, CDR2 FQGNSA. This chain's CDR3 is CASSGRPRQPQHF. The CDR3 nucleotides read TGTGCCAGCAGCGGCAGGCCACGTCAGCCCCAGCATTTT.

V gene TRBV2 combines with J gene TRBJ2-1, with 7 bases lining up with TRBD1. Germline CDR1 reads SNHLY; CDR2 reads FYNNEI. This CDR3 is built from 15 residues. Germline trimming cut 10 bases from V and 5 bases from J; bases unmatched to any gene: 14. The DNA of the CDR3 is TGTGCCACCGAAGGGCCAGGGGGTTTGGACAATGAGCAGTTCTTC. Translating it yields CATEGPGGLDNEQFF.

The J gene is TRBJ2-3, the V gene TRBV29-1; D is perhaps TRBD1 (5 bases). Germline CDR1 SQVTM, CDR2 ANQGSEA. The CDR3 covers 12 residues. Trimming pared 5 bases from V and 8 bases from J, leaving 14 bases between. The CDR3 DNA reads as TGCAGCGTTAGGGGCCCACCTGGTACGCAGTATTTT. Protein product: CSVRGPPGTQYF.

In DNA, the CDR3 is TGTGCTAGTGGTTTGGGGGGCGCGGGAACCGGGGAGCTGTTTTTT. As protein: CASGLGGAGTGELFF. The chain has TRBV12-5 and TRBJ2-2, with D tentatively TRBD2 (6 bases). V was pared by 1 base and J by 5 bases, with 11 bases between. Germline CDR1 and CDR2: LGHNT and FRNRAP. The CDR3 extends over 15 amino acids.

This clone turned up a few times. The chain carries TRBV4-1 and TRBJ1-6; possibly TRBD1 for D (5 bases). Trimming cost V 0 bases and J 0 bases, with 12 bases left between them. CDR3 length: 18 amino acids. Germline values: CDR1 MGHRA, CDR2 YSYEKL. The CDR3 bases are TGCGCCAGCAGCCAAGATGGGGACTTTAGCTCCTATAATTCACCCCTCCACTTT. Protein sequence: CASSQDGDFSSYNSPLHF.

This chain connects TRBV19 to TRBJ2-5, with 10 nucleotides matching TRBD2. Germline CDR1 reads LNHDA; CDR2 reads SQIVND (reference sequence). Losses at the gene ends were 6 bases for V and 1 base for J; bases not matched to a gene: 2. The CDR3 covers 14 residues. CDR3 residues: CASSKRGGQETQYF. In DNA, the CDR3 is TGTGCCAGTAGCAAGCGGGGGGGCCAAGAGACCCAGTACTTC.

The gene calls are TRBV6-1 and TRBJ1-6, with a weak D call TRBD1 (6 bases). The CDR3 has 17 residues. Trimming cost V 2 bases and J 6 bases, with 17 bases left between them. Germline V lookup: CDR1 MNHNS, CDR2 SASEGT. The CDR3 DNA reads as TGTGCCAGCAGTGAATCACGCCTAGGGACATTTAATTCACCCCTCCACTTT. This gives the protein CASSESRLGTFNSPLHF.

The CDR3 DNA is TGTGCCAGCAGTGAATCGGGCAGGGGATCCTACGAGCAGTACTTC. It codes for CASSESGRGSYEQYF. V usage is TRBV2 and J usage is TRBJ2-7; a possible D gene is TRBD1 (6 bases). From germline, CDR1 is SNHLY and CDR2 FYNNEI. Trimming shortened V by 2 bases and J by 1 base, and 12 bases separated the two germline ends. The CDR3 totals 15 residues.

This clone was detected once. The chain combines TRBV13 with TRBJ2-1, with D possibly being TRBD1 (6 bases). Trimming shortened V by 4 bases and J by 0 bases, and 13 bases separated the two germline ends. CDR1 is PRHDT, CDR2 FYEKMQ, per germline (reference sequence). The CDR3 is 16 amino acids. The CDR3 DNA sequence: TGTGCCAGCAGCTACGGACAGTGGAGCTCCTACAATGAGCAGTTCTTC. Its protein is CASSYGQWSSYNEQFF.

This clone was seen a handful of times. This chain links TRBV5-8 with TRBJ2-5; 10 nucleotides agree with TRBD1. This CDR3 is built from 16 residues. With V trimmed by 5 bases and J by 4 bases, 11 bases remained unmatched. CDR1 and CDR2 (germline): SGHTS, YDEGEE. The CDR3 loop is CASSLSGTGEGETQYF. In DNA form, the CDR3 reads TGTGCCAGCAGTCTCTCCGGGACAGGGGAAGGAGAGACCCAGTACTTC.

V gene TRBV19 combines with J gene TRBJ1-5, with TRBD1 matching 11 bases. Trimming removed 6 bases from V and 6 bases from J; junction bases left unmatched: 7. Germline CDR1 is LNHDA and CDR2 is SQIVND (reference sequence). The CDR3 loop spans 15 amino acids. CDR3 coding DNA: TGTGCCAGTAGCCCGAGGACAGGGGGCGTTCAGCCCCAGCATTTT. It specifies CASSPRTGGVQPQHF.

V and J are TRBV6-1 and TRBJ1-5, with D hard to call. The CDR3 extends over 19 amino acids. The germline V and J ends were trimmed by 2 bases and 6 bases, with 26 bases remaining between them. Germline loops: CDR1 MNHNS, CDR2 SASEGT. CDR3 region: CASSEFVPLSSGVSQPQHF. CDR3 DNA sequence: TGTGCCAGCAGTGAATTCGTCCCCCTTTCGTCGGGAGTCAGTCAGCCCCAGCATTTT.

The chain joins TRBV7-3 to TRBJ2-1, with 9 bases aligning to TRBD2. Germline lookup yields CDR1 SGHTA and CDR2 FQGTGA. Trimming cost V 1 base and J 7 bases; bases outside gene matches: 8. The CDR3 loop spans 16 amino acids. The CDR3 loop is CASSLIGGRALNEQFF. In nucleotides, the CDR3 is TGTGCCAGCAGCTTAATCGGCGGGAGGGCCCTTAATGAGCAGTTCTTC.

V and J are TRBV7-2 and TRBJ2-7; D is uncertain. The germline V gene has CDR1 SGHTA and CDR2 FQGNSA. The length of the CDR3 is 14 residues. V lost 0 bases to trimming and J lost 2 bases, with 8 bases between them. This CDR3 reads CASSLAYGAYEQYF. DNA of the CDR3: TGTGCCAGCAGCTTAGCGTATGGAGCCTACGAGCAGTACTTC.

The chain is built from TRBV28 and TRBJ1-4, with a tentative D call TRBD1 (5 bases). The germline V and J ends were trimmed by 3 bases and 6 bases, with 8 bases remaining between them. CDR3 length: 13 amino acids. Germline V gives CDR1 MDHEN, CDR2 SYDVKM. The CDR3 DNA is TGTGCCAGCAGTTTTGGAGGGGATGAAAAACTGTTTTTT. It is translated as CASSFGGDEKLFF.

V gene TRBV7-2 combines with J gene TRBJ1-2; D is perhaps TRBD1 (6 bases). The CDR3 is made up of 14 amino acids. The germline CDR1 and CDR2 sequences are SGHTA and FQGNSA. Trimming removed 2 bases at V and 7 bases at J, with 14 bases between. This chain's CDR3 is CASSLSQGFGGYTF. CDR3 DNA: TGTGCCAGCAGCTTAAGCCAGGGGTTCGGTGGCTACACCTTC.

The chain links TRBV19 to TRBJ2-3; TRBD1 aligns across 12 bases. Per germline, CDR1 LNHDA and CDR2 SQIVND (reference sequence). V lost 3 bases and J lost 4; bases outside the gene matches: 5. This CDR3 is built from 16 residues. In DNA form, the CDR3 reads TGTGCCAGTAGTATTAGGGGGACAGGGGGCCCAGATACGCAGTATTTT. Protein sequence: CASSIRGTGGPDTQYF.

The count of this clone is one. The V call is TRBV5-4, the J call TRBJ2-1; D gene uncertain. This CDR3 contains 14 residues. CDR1 is SGHNT, CDR2 YYREEE, per germline (reference sequence). Between the trimmed V and J ends, which lost 0 bases and 3 bases, there was a span of 7 bases. CDR3 nucleotides: TGTGCCAGCAGCTTGGCCTCGGGCTACAATGAGCAGTTCTTC. Translated, it gives CASSLASGYNEQFF. The full variable domain, completed using reference TRBV5-4 and TRBJ2-1, is ETGVTQSPTHLIKTRGQQVTLRCSSQSGHNTVSWYQQALGQGPQFIFQYYREEENGRGNFPPRFSGLQFPNYSSELNVNALELDDSALYLCASSLASGYNEQFFGPGTRLTVL.

The chain employs TRBV19 and TRBJ1-3, with D hard to call. V shed 5 bases and J shed 9 bases, with 23 bases lying between them. Germline CDR1 LNHDA, CDR2 SQIVND (reference sequence). The CDR3 sequence is 16 residues long. CDR3 sequence reads: CASSSRGSHMDGTIYF. CDR3 DNA sequence: TGTGCCAGTAGTTCAAGAGGCAGCCACATGGATGGCACCATATATTTT.